These 32 T cell receptor beta chains came from one sample sequenced in a study of blood T cell repertoires in COVID-19. Clones were read by immunoSEQ multiplex PCR, and TCRdb kept only the in-frame ones, dropping some. The sample lists fewer than 200,000 clones, around 83% seen once, with around a fifth in the top ten. The sample comprised peripheral blood. Receptors originate from an older woman who had recovered from COVID-19.

The chain recombines TRBV20-1 with TRBJ2-3, with TRBD2 identical over 9 bases. The CDR3 totals 18 residues. In germline, CDR1 is DFQATT, CDR2 SNEGSKA (reference sequence). V shed 3 bases and J 4 bases; nucleotides not matched to a gene: 17. The CDR3 DNA follows: TGCAGTGCTAGTGAGGCGGGGGGGCCCAACCTGGGCGCAGATACGCAGTATTTT. Protein sequence: CSASEAGGPNLGADTQYF.

V is TRBV6-5 and J is TRBJ2-3; 11 nucleotides agree with TRBD2. V was clipped by 8 bases and J by 0 bases; unmatched bases: 4. The CDR3 totals 15 residues. Germline-derived CDR1 and CDR2 are MNHEY and SVGAGI. The CDR3 DNA sequence: TGTGCCAGCGGGACTAGCGGCGTTAGCACAGATACGCAGTATTTT. Protein: CASGTSGVSTDTQYF.

The sample holds a few counts of this clone. The chain carries TRBV30 and TRBJ1-5; 8 positions agree with TRBD1. Germline-derived CDR1 and CDR2 are GTSNPN and SVGIG (reference sequence). CDR3 length: 13 residues. V lost 5 bases to trimming and J lost 3 bases; unmatched junction nucleotides: 3. The DNA for the CDR3 is TGTGCCTGGGCGGGACAGGTCAATCAGCCCCAGCATTTT. Translation: CAWAGQVNQPQHF.

The chain joins TRBV6-6 to TRBJ2-3, with D unclear. Per the germline V gene, CDR1 is MNHNY and CDR2 is SVGAGI (reference sequence). The CDR3 consists of 15 residues. Trimming removed 2 bases at V and 4 bases at J, with 13 bases between. As DNA, the CDR3 is TGTGCCAGCAGTTACGGCCAGTCTCCCTCAGATACGCAGTATTTT. Amino acids: CASSYGQSPSDTQYF.

The gene calls are TRBV18 and TRBJ2-3; 7 bases map to TRBD2. V gave up 1 base and J gave up 4 bases; unmatched junction bases: 5. Germline CDR1 and CDR2: KGHSH and LQKENI. The CDR3 extends over 15 amino acids. The chain's CDR3 is CASSPRGGDADTQYF. In DNA, the CDR3 is TGTGCCAGCTCACCACGCGGGGGAGACGCAGATACGCAGTATTTT.

This chain uses TRBV18 with TRBJ2-3; 10 bases fit TRBD1. V gave up 4 bases and J gave up 1 base; unmatched junction bases: 5. CDR3 size: 16 residues. Germline lookup yields CDR1 KGHSH and CDR2 LQKENI. The CDR3 is CASSRPGTGGTDTQYF. In DNA, the CDR3 is TGTGCCAGCTCACGTCCCGGGACAGGGGGCACAGATACGCAGTATTTT.

The genes are TRBV11-3 and TRBJ2-5; TRBD1 matches at 8 bases. The germline CDR1 and CDR2 sequences are SGHNT and YENEEA. With V trimmed by 5 bases and J by 5 bases, 4 bases remained unmatched. CDR3 length: 13 amino acids. The CDR3 DNA sequence: TGTGCCAGCAGCGGGCAGGGGGCCGAGACCCAGTACTTC. Its translation: CASSGQGAETQYF.

This rearrangement joins TRBV5-1 to TRBJ1-2; D might be TRBD1 (6 bases). Germline assignment: CDR1 SGHRS and CDR2 YFSETQ. Trimming cost V 4 bases and J 4 bases, with 23 bases left between them. CDR3 length: 17 amino acids. The CDR3 reads CASSPRGPGGGSYGYTF. CDR3 in DNA: TGCGCCAGCAGCCCCCGGGGACCGGGGGGCGGAAGCTATGGCTACACCTTC.

The chain recombines TRBV2 with TRBJ2-7; 7 bases match TRBD2. Germline trimming cut 5 bases from V and 0 bases from J; bases unmatched to any gene: 13. There are 17 residues in the CDR3. Germline V gene data show CDR1 as SNHLY and CDR2 as FYNNEI. CDR3 region: CASSRAGLAGDSYEQYF. The CDR3 DNA follows: TGTGCCAGCAGTCGAGCGGGGCTGGCGGGAGACTCCTACGAGCAGTACTTC.

This clone has only a few counts. The J gene is TRBJ2-5, the V gene TRBV5-5, with 8 bases that match TRBD1. CDR3 size: 16 residues. Germline V gene lookup returns CDR1 SGHKS and CDR2 YYEKEE (reference sequence). V shed 4 bases, J shed 7 bases, and the junction held 15 bases outside the gene matches. This CDR3 reads CASSPRWQGAEGTQYF. The CDR3 DNA reads as TGTGCCAGCAGCCCTCGGTGGCAGGGGGCGGAGGGGACCCAGTACTTC. The entire variable domain, with the rest obtained from reference TRBV5-5 and TRBJ2-5, is as follows: DAGVTQSPTHLIKTRGQQVTLRCSPISGHKSVSWYQQVLGQGPQFIFQYYEKEERGRGNFPDRFSARQFPNYSSELNVNALLLGDSALYLCASSPRWQGAEGTQYFGPGTRLLVL.

The CDR3 protein is CASSPRDLVSPLHF. The CDR3 nucleotides read TGTGCCAGCTCACCAAGGGACTTAGTCTCACCCCTCCACTTT. The chain combines TRBV18 with TRBJ1-6; a possible D gene is TRBD1 (5 bases). With 2 bases removed from V and 10 bases from J, the gap between germline ends came to 12 bases. Germline loops: CDR1 KGHSH, CDR2 LQKENI. This CDR3 contains 14 residues. Drawing the rest from reference TRBV18 and TRBJ1-6, the complete variable domain is NAGVMQNPRHLVRRRGQEARLRCSPMKGHSHVYWYRQLPEEGLKFMVYLQKENIIDESGMPKERFSAEFPKEGPSILRIQQVVRGDSAAYFCASSPRDLVSPLHFGNGTRLTVT.

This clone was seen once. The gene calls are TRBV11-2 and TRBJ1-2; a possible D gene is TRBD1 (6 bases). Trimming took 2 bases from V and 7 from J, leaving 11 bases between them. This CDR3 comprises 13 residues. Germline values: CDR1 SGHAT, CDR2 FQNNGV. The CDR3 region is CASSLPRGGGYTF. The CDR3 DNA reads TGTGCCAGCAGCTTACCCAGGGGTGGTGGCTACACCTTC.

The J gene is TRBJ2-1, the V gene TRBV6-2 or TRBV6-3; D may be TRBD1 (6 bases). The CDR3 runs 13 residues. Germline V gene sequence: CDR1 MNHEY, CDR2 SVGEGT. V lost 6 bases, J lost 9 bases, and 15 bases lay in between. This chain's CDR3 is CASSRAGQTEQFF. CDR3 nucleotides: TGTGCCAGCAGCCGCGCCGGACAGACTGAGCAGTTCTTC.

This chain joins TRBV10-3 and TRBJ2-7; possible D gene TRBD2, 5 bases. CDR1 and CDR2 from the germline V gene are ENHRY and SYGVKD. V lost 3 bases and J 5 bases, leaving 8 bases between the germline ends. There are 12 residues in the CDR3. The CDR3 loop reads CAISDHGDEQYF. CDR3 DNA sequence: TGTGCCATCAGTGACCACGGGGACGAGCAGTACTTC.

The chain uses TRBV11-3 and TRBJ1-2; D not resolved. Trimming removed 5 bases at V and 0 bases at J, with 10 bases between. Germline CDR1 and CDR2: SGHNT and YENEEA. The length of the CDR3 is 14 residues. The CDR3 DNA reads as TGTGCCAGCAGCCTAAACCCCCCTAACTATGGCTACACCTTC. It yields the protein CASSLNPPNYGYTF.

The rearrangement links TRBV18 to TRBJ1-6; D may be TRBD1 (6 bases). The CDR3 runs 19 residues. The germline gives CDR1 KGHSH, CDR2 LQKENI. Deletions cut 2 bases from V and 6 bases from J, with 23 bases between. The CDR3 sequence: CASSPVSHTQGSVNSPLHF. The CDR3 coding sequence is TGTGCCAGCTCACCAGTTTCTCACACACAGGGTTCGGTTAATTCACCCCTCCACTTT.

J is TRBJ2-1 and V is TRBV5-1, with a possible D match to TRBD2 (6 bases). V was trimmed by 4 bases and J by 5 bases, leaving 16 bases between them. Germline assignment: CDR1 SGHRS and CDR2 YFSETQ. The CDR3 runs 15 residues. The CDR3 DNA follows: TGCGCCAGCAGCCCCGGAGGGGACGGAGACAATGAGCAGTTCTTC. The encoded protein is CASSPGGDGDNEQFF.

This chain joins TRBV6-1 and TRBJ1-2; no clear D. Germline V lookup: CDR1 MNHNS, CDR2 SASEGT. The CDR3 totals 14 residues. V was trimmed by 3 bases and J by 7 bases, leaving 15 bases between them. The CDR3 protein is CASSEAGLIRGYTF. CDR3 in DNA: TGTGCCAGCAGTGAGGCGGGCTTGATCCGTGGCTACACCTTC.

The J gene is TRBJ2-5, the V gene TRBV28, with 7 bases aligning to TRBD1. CDR3 length: 16 amino acids. Germline V lookup: CDR1 MDHEN, CDR2 SYDVKM. V lost 10 bases and J lost 3; bases outside the gene matches: 17. Written as DNA, the CDR3 is TGTGCCACCCAGCGGTGGGCAGGGGGATTTGAAGAGACCCAGTACTTC. Translating it yields CATQRWAGGFEETQYF.

The chain recombines TRBV2 with TRBJ1-1; D is perhaps TRBD1 (6 bases). CDR1 is SNHLY, CDR2 FYNNEI, per germline. The CDR3 has 13 amino acids. Deletions cut 5 bases from V and 4 bases from J, with 11 bases between. This chain's CDR3 is CASSIQGRTEAFF. Here the CDR3 DNA reads TGTGCCAGCAGTATACAGGGCCGCACTGAAGCTTTCTTT.

The chain is built from TRBV6-5 and TRBJ2-1; 9 nucleotides agree with TRBD2. The CDR3 sequence is 14 residues long. The ends lost 11 bases at V and 6 bases at J; junction bases unmatched: 11. CDR1 and CDR2 (germline): MNHEY, SVGAGI. The CDR3 is CAGRGLAGPNEQFF. The CDR3 coding sequence is TGTGCCGGGAGGGGGCTAGCGGGACCCAATGAGCAGTTCTTC.

CDR3 sequence: CASSQGLGYGYTF. The CDR3 DNA reads TGTGCCAGTAGCCAGGGGCTCGGCTATGGCTACACCTTC. The genes are TRBV19 and TRBJ1-2; D possibly corresponds to TRBD1 (6 bases). Germline V gene lookup returns CDR1 LNHDA and CDR2 SQIVND (reference sequence). The CDR3 runs 13 residues. Trimming pared 6 bases from V and 4 bases from J, leaving 12 bases between.

The chain uses TRBV18 and TRBJ2-3; 14 bases align to TRBD2. V trimming: 3 bases; J trimming: 3 bases; junction bases outside the gene matches: 5. In germline, CDR1 is KGHSH, CDR2 LQKENI. This CDR3 has 17 residues. The CDR3 coding sequence is TGTGCCAGCTCACCTGGGACTAGCGGGAGCGGTACAGATACGCAGTATTTT. Residues: CASSPGTSGSGTDTQYF.

This clone was seen a handful of times. J is TRBJ1-5 and V is TRBV5-4; maybe TRBD1 (6 bases). In germline, CDR1 is SGHNT, CDR2 YYREEE (reference sequence). The V end was cut by 4 bases, the J end by 0 bases, with 14 bases between. The CDR3 spans 16 residues. In DNA form, the CDR3 reads TGTGCCAGCAGCACCGGGGGGCCGGATAGCAATCAGCCCCAGCATTTT. Amino acids: CASSTGGPDSNQPQHF.

CDR3 protein: CASSIRLLADLYNEQFF. CDR3 DNA sequence: TGTGCCAGTAGTATTAGGTTGCTAGCGGATCTCTACAATGAGCAGTTCTTC. The chain couples TRBV19 to TRBJ2-1, with TRBD2 identical over 7 bases. CDR3 length: 17 amino acids. From germline, CDR1 is LNHDA and CDR2 SQIVND (reference sequence). The J segment lost 3 bases and the V segment lost 3 bases, leaving 11 bases of the junction unmatched. The full variable domain, its missing parts supplied by reference TRBV19 and TRBJ2-1, is DGGITQSPKYLFRKEGQNVTLSCEQNLNHDAMYWYRQDPGQGLRLIYYSQIVNDFQKGDIAEGYSVSREKKESFPLTVTSAQKNPTAFYLCASSIRLLADLYNEQFFGPGTRLTVL.

This chain links TRBV10-3 with TRBJ1-1, with D hard to call. The CDR3 length is 14 residues. Germline assignment: CDR1 ENHRY and CDR2 SYGVKD. Trimming shortened V by 3 bases and J by 1 base, and 9 bases separated the two germline ends. CDR3 in DNA: TGTGCCATCAGTGATCAACACCCGAACACTGAAGCTTTCTTT. Translating gives CAISDQHPNTEAFF.

This chain connects TRBV4-3 to TRBJ1-2; no firm D call. Germline CDR1 LGHNA, CDR2 YSLEER. This CDR3 comprises 16 residues. V was shortened by 1 base and J by 7 bases, with 19 bases between the two germline ends. The CDR3 here is CASSQVNAALRAGYTF. The DNA of the CDR3 is TGCGCCAGCAGCCAAGTTAATGCCGCATTGAGGGCTGGCTACACCTTC.

The rearrangement uses TRBV27 and TRBJ2-5; D may be TRBD2 (5 bases). Looked up from germline, CDR1 is MNHEY and CDR2 is SMNVEV (reference sequence). CDR3 length: 14 residues. V dropped 1 base and J dropped 0 bases, with 6 bases sitting between them. This CDR3 is CASSLWGDQETQYF. The CDR3 bases are TGTGCCAGCAGTTTATGGGGAGACCAAGAGACCCAGTACTTC.

CDR3 amino acids: CASSQTQAGGLGNTIYF. The CDR3 bases are TGTGCCAGCAGCCAAACCCAGGCGGGGGGCCTTGGAAACACCATATATTTT. V and J are TRBV4-2 and TRBJ1-3; weak D call: TRBD1 (6 bases). Trimming removed 2 bases from V and 3 bases from J, with 17 bases in between. CDR1 and CDR2 from the germline V gene are LGHNA and YNFKEQ. The CDR3 has 17 residues.

The chain couples TRBV19 to TRBJ1-1, with a weak D call TRBD1 (5 bases). Germline V gives CDR1 LNHDA, CDR2 SQIVND (reference sequence). Trimming took off 1 base at V and 6 bases at J, with 12 bases between the two ends. The CDR3 runs 14 residues. The CDR3 DNA follows: TGTGCCAGTAGTATAGGCGGGGGGATCTCTGAAGCTTTCTTT. It codes for CASSIGGGISEAFF.

The sample holds many counts of this clone. The J gene is TRBJ2-2, the V gene TRBV5-1; D uncertain. The CDR3 spans 14 residues. Per germline, CDR1 SGHRS and CDR2 YFSETQ. Trimming removed 0 bases from V and 1 base from J, with 4 bases in between. The CDR3 DNA reads as TGCGCCAGCAGCTTGGGGCAGAACACCGGGGAGCTGTTTTTT. This translates into CASSLGQNTGELFF.

The chain uses TRBV11-2 and TRBJ1-2; the D is unclear. The CDR3 sequence is 13 residues long. In germline, CDR1 is SGHAT, CDR2 FQNNGV. With 1 base removed from V and 7 bases from J, the gap between germline ends came to 10 bases. CDR3 protein: CASSLGLRFGYTF. DNA of the CDR3: TGTGCCAGCAGCTTAGGTTTGCGTTTTGGCTACACCTTC.